Listed here are 12 T cell receptor beta chains from one sample, sequenced in a study of blood T cells in healthy people across ages. For the second PCR, which ran for roughly 6 to 12 cycles, a sample-barcoded 5' primer and a J-beta primer mix were used. MiXCR, run by TCRdb on the 5' RACE reads, gives a single entry per CDR3 protein. The sample consists of around 1.7 million distinct CDR3 sequences, under 30% of them appearing once. The sample taken for sequencing was blood. Receptors originate from a woman aged 30 to 39 in good health.

The rearrangement uses TRBV21-1 and TRBJ2-5; the D call of TRBD1 is as the table states it, not checked on the DNA. TRBV21-1 is recorded as a pseudogene. The CDR3 sequence is 14 residues long. The CDR3 region has the DNA TGTGCCAGCAGCCCCCGCAGGGTTGCAGAGACCCAGTACTTC. It is translated as CASSPRRVAETQYF.

For this clonotype: This may be a read error, as it is one base from a much larger clone. V gene TRBV6-5 combines with J gene TRBJ2-1; 7 bases map to TRBD1. The CDR3 loop spans 14 amino acids. Germline CDR1 is MNHEY and CDR2 is SVGAGI. The CDR3 loop reads CASTTGTANNEQVF. The CDR3 DNA reads TGTGCCAGTACAACCGGGACAGCAAACAATGAGCAGGTCTTC.

This clonotype was counted at least ten times. The chain is built from TRBV20-1 and TRBJ2-7, with a weak D call TRBD2 (5 bases). CDR1 and CDR2 (germline): DFQATT, SNEGSKA (reference sequence). This CDR3 spans 12 amino acids. Trimming shortened V by 5 bases and J by 2 bases, and 10 bases separated the two germline ends. CDR3 nucleotide sequence: TGCAGTGCTTCGGACTTCCCCTACGAGCAGTACTTC. Encoded protein: CSASDFPYEQYF.

Notes on this clonotype: This may be a read error: a much more frequent sequence differs by one nucleotide. This rearrangement joins TRBV4-1 to TRBJ2-7; the match to TRBD1 covers 9 bases. The CDR3 runs 15 residues. In germline, CDR1 is MGHRA, CDR2 YSYEKL. The CDR3 DNA reads as TGCGCCAGCGGCCAGGCACAGGGGGCGACGAACGAGCAGTACTTC. Protein sequence: CASGQAQGATNEQYF.

CDR3 DNA: TGCAGCGTTGATGACCGGAGGGGTAACTATGGCTACACCTTC. Protein sequence: CSVDDRRGNYGYTF. The chain recombines TRBV29-1 with TRBJ1-2, with D maybe TRBD1 (5 bases). This CDR3 has 14 amino acids. CDR1 and CDR2 (germline): SQVTM, ANQGSEA. The V end was cut by 3 bases, the J end by 1 base, with 12 bases between.

The rearrangement links TRBV20-1 to TRBJ1-2, with 9 positions matching TRBD1. The germline gives CDR1 DFQATT, CDR2 SNEGSKA (reference sequence). This CDR3 region has 12 residues. V lost 5 bases, J lost 8 bases, and 6 bases stayed unmatched. The CDR3 region is CSAWDRVDGYTF. CDR3 DNA sequence: TGCAGTGCTTGGGACAGGGTGGACGGCTACACCTTC.

This clonotype was detected a few times. This rearrangement joins TRBV7-9 to TRBJ1-5; maybe TRBD1 (5 bases). Germline V gene data show CDR1 as SEHNR and CDR2 as FQNEAQ (reference sequence). The CDR3 contains 16 residues. Trimming took 5 bases from V and 0 from J, leaving 14 bases between them. In nucleotides, the CDR3 is TGTGCCAGCAGCCTAGGGACTGCGGATAGCAATCAGCCCCAGCATTTT. As protein: CASSLGTADSNQPQHF.

This rearrangement joins TRBV5-6 to TRBJ2-1, with D unresolved. Germline V CDR1 and CDR2: SGHDT, YYEEEE. The CDR3 has 14 residues. Trimming shortened V by 0 bases and J by 6 bases, and 10 bases separated the two germline ends. The CDR3 bases are TGTGCCAGCAGCTTGGCTCAGCTAGGCAATGAGCAGTTCTTC. Protein: CASSLAQLGNEQFF.

This clonotype was found a few times. This chain links TRBV29-1 with TRBJ2-3; D gene ambiguous. The V gene lost 5 bases and the J gene lost 2 bases, with 8 bases spanning the gap. Germline lookup yields CDR1 SQVTM and CDR2 ANQGSEA. The CDR3 length is 12 residues. The DNA for the CDR3 is TGCAGCGTTAGCACCCTCACAGATACGCAGTATTTT. This gives the protein CSVSTLTDTQYF.

The rearrangement joins TRBV2 to TRBJ2-5; 8 bases are a match to TRBD1. The CDR3 sequence is 14 residues long. V was pared by 4 bases and J by 4 bases, with 5 bases of the junction left unmatched. Germline CDR1 is SNHLY and CDR2 is FYNNEI. The CDR3 here is CASSVSQGVETQYF. The CDR3 region has the DNA TGTGCCAGCAGTGTCTCACAGGGGGTAGAGACCCAGTACTTC. Filled out from reference TRBV2 and TRBJ2-5, the complete variable domain reads EPEVTQTPSHQVTQMGQEVILRCVPISNHLYFYWYRQILGQKVEFLVSFYNNEISEKSEIFDDQFSVERPDGSNFTLKIRSTKLEDSAMYFCASSVSQGVETQYFGPGTRLLVL.

V usage is TRBV5-1 and J usage is TRBJ2-3; D may be TRBD2 (7 bases). This CDR3 is built from 16 residues. Trimming cost V 7 bases and J 0 bases, with 18 bases left between them. Per germline, CDR1 SGHRS and CDR2 YFSETQ. CDR3: CASGGGGTRSTDTQYF. Written as DNA, the CDR3 is TGCGCCAGCGGGGGGGGCGGAACTCGAAGCACAGATACGCAGTATTTT.

The rearrangement links TRBV21-1 to TRBJ2-1; TRBD1, the table's D call, lacks a check against the DNA. TRBV21-1 is described as a pseudogene. There are 13 residues in the CDR3. The CDR3 bases are TGTGCCAGCAGCTCAGTATACCGGGACCCACGGTTCTTC. It encodes CASSSVYRDPRFF.